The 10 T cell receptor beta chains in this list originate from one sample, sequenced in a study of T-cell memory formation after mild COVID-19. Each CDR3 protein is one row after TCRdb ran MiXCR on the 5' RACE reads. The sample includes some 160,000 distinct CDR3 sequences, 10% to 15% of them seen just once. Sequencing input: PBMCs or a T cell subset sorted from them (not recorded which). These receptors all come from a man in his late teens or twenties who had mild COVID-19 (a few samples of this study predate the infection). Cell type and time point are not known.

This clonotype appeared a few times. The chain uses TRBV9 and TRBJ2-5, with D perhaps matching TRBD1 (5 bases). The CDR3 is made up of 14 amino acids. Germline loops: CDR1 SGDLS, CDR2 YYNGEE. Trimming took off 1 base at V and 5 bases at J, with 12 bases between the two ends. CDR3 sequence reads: CASSVFWGSETQYF. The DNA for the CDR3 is TGTGCCAGCAGCGTATTCTGGGGCTCGGAGACCCAGTACTTC. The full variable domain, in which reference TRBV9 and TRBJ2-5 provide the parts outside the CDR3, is DSGVTQTPKHLITATGQRVTLRCSPRSGDLSVYWYQQSLDQGLQFLIQYYNGEERAKGNILERFSAQQFPDLHSELNLSSLELGDSALYFCASSVFWGSETQYFGPGTRLLVL.

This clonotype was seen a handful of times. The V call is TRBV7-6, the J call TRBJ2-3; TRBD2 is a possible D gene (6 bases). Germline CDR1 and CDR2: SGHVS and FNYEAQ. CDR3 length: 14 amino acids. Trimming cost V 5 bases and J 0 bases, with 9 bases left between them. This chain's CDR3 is CASSSGSSTDTQYF. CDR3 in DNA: TGTGCCAGCAGCAGCGGGTCTAGCACAGATACGCAGTATTTT. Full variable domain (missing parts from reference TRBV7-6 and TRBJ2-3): GAGVSQSPRYKVTKRGQDVALRCDPISGHVSLYWYRQALGQGPEFLTYFNYEAQQDKSGLPNDRFSAERPEGSISTLTIQRTEQRDSAMYRCASSSGSSTDTQYFGPGTRLTVL.

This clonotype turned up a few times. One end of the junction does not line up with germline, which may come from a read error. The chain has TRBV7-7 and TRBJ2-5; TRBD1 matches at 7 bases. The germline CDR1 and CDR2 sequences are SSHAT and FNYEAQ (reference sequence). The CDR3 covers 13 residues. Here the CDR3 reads CASSNDREETQYF. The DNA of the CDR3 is TGTGCTAGCAGCAACGACAGGGAAGAGACCCAGTACTTC.

CDR3 nucleotide sequence: TGTGCCAGCAGCCGCAGGGGCGAGCAGTACTTC. It translates to CASSRRGEQYF. The V gene is TRBV7-8, the J gene TRBJ2-7; possibly TRBD1 for D (6 bases). The CDR3 length is 11 residues. V was clipped by 5 bases and J by 6 bases, with 8 bases between them. Germline loops: CDR1 SGHVS, CDR2 FQNEAQ.

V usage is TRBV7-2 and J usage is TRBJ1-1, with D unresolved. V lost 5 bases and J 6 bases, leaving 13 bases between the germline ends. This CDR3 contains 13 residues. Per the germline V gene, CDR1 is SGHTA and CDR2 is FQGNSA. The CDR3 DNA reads TGTGCCAGCAGCGACGGCCCGCTCCCTGAAGCTTTCTTT. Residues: CASSDGPLPEAFF.

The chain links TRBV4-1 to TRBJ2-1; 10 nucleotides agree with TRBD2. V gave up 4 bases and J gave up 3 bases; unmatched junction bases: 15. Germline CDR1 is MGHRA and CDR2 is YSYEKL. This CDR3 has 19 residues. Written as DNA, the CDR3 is TGCGCCAGCAGCCGAACGGGACTAGCGTTGTATATAAACTACAATGAGCAGTTCTTC. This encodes CASSRTGLALYINYNEQFF.

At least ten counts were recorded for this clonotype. The CDR3 nucleotides are TGTGCCAGCACCCCGGGACGGAACTATAATTCACCCCTCCACTTT. This gives the protein CASTPGRNYNSPLHF. This sequence joins TRBV12-3 or TRBV12-4 and TRBJ1-6; D is perhaps TRBD1 (5 bases). The CDR3 loop spans 15 amino acids. Trimming cost V 7 bases and J 3 bases, with 13 bases left between them.

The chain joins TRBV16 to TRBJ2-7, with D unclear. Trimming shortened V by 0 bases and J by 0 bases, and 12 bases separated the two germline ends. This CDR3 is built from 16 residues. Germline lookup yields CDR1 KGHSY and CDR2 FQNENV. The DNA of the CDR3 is TGTGCCAGCAGCCAATCCCGGCCAGAGAGCTCCTACGAGCAGTACTTC. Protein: CASSQSRPESSYEQYF.

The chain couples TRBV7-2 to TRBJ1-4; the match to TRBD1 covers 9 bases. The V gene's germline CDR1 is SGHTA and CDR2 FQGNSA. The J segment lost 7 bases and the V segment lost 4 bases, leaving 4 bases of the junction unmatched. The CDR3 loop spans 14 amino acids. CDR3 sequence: CASSSDRGAEKLFF. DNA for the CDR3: TGTGCCAGCAGCTCGGACAGGGGAGCTGAAAAACTGTTTTTT.

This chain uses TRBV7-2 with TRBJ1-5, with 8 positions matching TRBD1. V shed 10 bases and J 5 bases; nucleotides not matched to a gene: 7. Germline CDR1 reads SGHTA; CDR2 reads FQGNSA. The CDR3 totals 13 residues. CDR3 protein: CATSRQGHQPQHF. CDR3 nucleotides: TGTGCCACCTCACGACAGGGGCATCAGCCCCAGCATTTT.